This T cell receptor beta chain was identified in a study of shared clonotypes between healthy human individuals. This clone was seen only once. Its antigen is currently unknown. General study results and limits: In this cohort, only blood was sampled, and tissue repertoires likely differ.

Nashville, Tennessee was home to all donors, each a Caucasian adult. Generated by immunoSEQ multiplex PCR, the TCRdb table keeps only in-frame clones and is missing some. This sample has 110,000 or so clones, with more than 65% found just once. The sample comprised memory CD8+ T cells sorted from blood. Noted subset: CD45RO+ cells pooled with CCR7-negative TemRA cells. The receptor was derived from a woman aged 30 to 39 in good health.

The CDR3 spells CASSLPGQTYEQYF. Written as DNA, the CDR3 is TGTGCCAGCAGCTTACCGGGACAGACCTACGAGCAGTACTTC. The chain is built from TRBV25-1 and TRBJ2-7; 7 nucleotides match TRBD1. The CDR3 runs to 14 residues. V lost 6 bases and J lost 2; bases outside the gene matches: 7. Germline values: CDR1 MGHDK, CDR2 SYGVNS.